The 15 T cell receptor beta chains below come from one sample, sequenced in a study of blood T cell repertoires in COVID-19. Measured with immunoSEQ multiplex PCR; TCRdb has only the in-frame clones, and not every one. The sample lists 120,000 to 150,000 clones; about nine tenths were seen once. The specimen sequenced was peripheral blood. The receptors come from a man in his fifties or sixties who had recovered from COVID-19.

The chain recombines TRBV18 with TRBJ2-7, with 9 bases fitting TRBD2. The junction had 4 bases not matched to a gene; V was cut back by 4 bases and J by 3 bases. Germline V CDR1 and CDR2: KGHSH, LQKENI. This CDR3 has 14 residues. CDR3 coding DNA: TGTGCCAGCTCACTAGGGACTAGCCGCTACGAGCAGTACTTC. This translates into CASSLGTSRYEQYF.

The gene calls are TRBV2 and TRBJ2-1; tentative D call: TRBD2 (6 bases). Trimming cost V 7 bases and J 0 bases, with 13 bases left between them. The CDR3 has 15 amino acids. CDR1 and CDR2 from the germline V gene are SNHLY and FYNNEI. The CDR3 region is CASTPRDSSYNEQFF. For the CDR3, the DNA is TGTGCCAGCACACCACGGGACTCCTCCTACAATGAGCAGTTCTTC.

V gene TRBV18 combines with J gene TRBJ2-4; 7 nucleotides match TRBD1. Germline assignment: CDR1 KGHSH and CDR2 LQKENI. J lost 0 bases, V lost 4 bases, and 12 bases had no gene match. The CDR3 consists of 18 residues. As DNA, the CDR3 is TGTGCCAGCTCACACGGACAGGTGTTTTCCCTAGCCAAAAACATTCAGTACTTC. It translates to CASSHGQVFSLAKNIQYF.

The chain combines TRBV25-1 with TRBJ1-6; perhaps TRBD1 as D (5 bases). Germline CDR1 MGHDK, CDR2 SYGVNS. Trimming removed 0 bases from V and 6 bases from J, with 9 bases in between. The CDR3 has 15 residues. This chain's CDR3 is CASSEYLQGNSPLHF. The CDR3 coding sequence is TGTGCCAGCAGTGAATATCTCCAGGGTAATTCACCCCTCCACTTT.

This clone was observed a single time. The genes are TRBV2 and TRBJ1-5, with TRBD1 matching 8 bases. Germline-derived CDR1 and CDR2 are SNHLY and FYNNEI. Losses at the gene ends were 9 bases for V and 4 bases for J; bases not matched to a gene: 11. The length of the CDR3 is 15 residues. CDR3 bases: TGTGCCAGTCGACAGGGGATTCTAATTAATCAGCCCCAGCATTTT. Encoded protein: CASRQGILINQPQHF.

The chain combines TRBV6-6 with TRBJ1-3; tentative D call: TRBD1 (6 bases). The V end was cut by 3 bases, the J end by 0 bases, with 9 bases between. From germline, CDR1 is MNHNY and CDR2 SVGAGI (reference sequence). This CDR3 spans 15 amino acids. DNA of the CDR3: TGTGCCAGCAGTTATACAGGGTTCTCTGGAAACACCATATATTTT. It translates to CASSYTGFSGNTIYF.

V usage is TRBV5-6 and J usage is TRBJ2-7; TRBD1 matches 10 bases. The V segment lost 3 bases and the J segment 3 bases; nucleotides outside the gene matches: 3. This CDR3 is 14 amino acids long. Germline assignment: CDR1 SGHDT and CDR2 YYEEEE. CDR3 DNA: TGTGCCAGCAGCTGGGGACAGGGGTACTACGAGCAGTACTTC. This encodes CASSWGQGYYEQYF.

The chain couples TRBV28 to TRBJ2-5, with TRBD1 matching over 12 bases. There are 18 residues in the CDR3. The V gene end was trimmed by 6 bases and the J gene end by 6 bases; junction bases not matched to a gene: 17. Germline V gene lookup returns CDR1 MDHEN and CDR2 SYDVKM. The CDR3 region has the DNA TGTGCCAGCAGGGCGGGGGACAGGGGGCCGGAAAGTCTACAGACCCAGTACTTC. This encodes CASRAGDRGPESLQTQYF. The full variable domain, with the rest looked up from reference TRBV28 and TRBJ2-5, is DVKVTQSSRYLVKRTGEKVFLECVQDMDHENMFWYRQDPGLGLRLIYFSYDVKMKEKGDIPEGYSVSREKKERFSLILESASTNQTSMYLCASRAGDRGPESLQTQYFGPGTRLLVL.

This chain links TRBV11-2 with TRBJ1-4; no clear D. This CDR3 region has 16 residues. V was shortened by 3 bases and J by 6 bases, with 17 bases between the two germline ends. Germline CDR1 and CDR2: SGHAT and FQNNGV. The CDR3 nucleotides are TGTGCCAGCAGCTTTATCCGGGGAAGGTGGCATGAAAAACTGTTTTTT. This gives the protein CASSFIRGRWHEKLFF.

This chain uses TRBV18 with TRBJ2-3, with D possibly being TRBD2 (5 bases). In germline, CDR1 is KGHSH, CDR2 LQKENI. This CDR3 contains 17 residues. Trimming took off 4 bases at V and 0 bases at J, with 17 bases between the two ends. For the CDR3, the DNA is TGTGCCAGCTCACTAAAGATGGACTGGTTTAGCACAGATACGCAGTATTTT. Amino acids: CASSLKMDWFSTDTQYF.

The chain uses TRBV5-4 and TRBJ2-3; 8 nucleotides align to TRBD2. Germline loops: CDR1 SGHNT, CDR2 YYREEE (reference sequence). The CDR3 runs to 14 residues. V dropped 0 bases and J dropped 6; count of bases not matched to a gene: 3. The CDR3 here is CASSLARGEDTQYF. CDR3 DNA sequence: TGTGCCAGCAGCTTGGCGCGGGGGGAGGATACGCAGTATTTT. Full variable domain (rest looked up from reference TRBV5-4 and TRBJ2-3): ETGVTQSPTHLIKTRGQQVTLRCSSQSGHNTVSWYQQALGQGPQFIFQYYREEENGRGNFPPRFSGLQFPNYSSELNVNALELDDSALYLCASSLARGEDTQYFGPGTRLTVL.

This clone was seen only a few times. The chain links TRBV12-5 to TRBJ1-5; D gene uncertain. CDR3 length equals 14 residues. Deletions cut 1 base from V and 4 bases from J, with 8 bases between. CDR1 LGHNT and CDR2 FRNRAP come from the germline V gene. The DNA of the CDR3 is TGTGCTAGTGGTTTGGGACTTTTAAATCAGCCCCAGCATTTT. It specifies CASGLGLLNQPQHF. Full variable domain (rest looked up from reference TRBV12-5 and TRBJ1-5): DARVTQTPRHKVTEMGQEVTMRCQPILGHNTVFWYRQTMMQGLELLAYFRNRAPLDDSGMPKDRFSAEMPDATLATLKIQPSEPRDSAVYFCASGLGLLNQPQHFGDGTRLSIL.

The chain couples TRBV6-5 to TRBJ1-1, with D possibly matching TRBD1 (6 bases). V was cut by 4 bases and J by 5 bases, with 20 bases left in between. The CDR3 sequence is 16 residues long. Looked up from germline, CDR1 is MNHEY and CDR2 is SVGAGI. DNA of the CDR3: TGTGCCAGCAGTTCCCCTCCAGGGGCATCGGGTACTGAAGCTTTCTTT. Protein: CASSSPPGASGTEAFF.

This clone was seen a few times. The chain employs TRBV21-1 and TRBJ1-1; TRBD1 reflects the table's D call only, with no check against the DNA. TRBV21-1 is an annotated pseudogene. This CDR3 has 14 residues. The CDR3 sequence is CASSKYAGGPEAFF. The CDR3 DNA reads TGTGCCAGCAGCAAATATGCAGGGGGCCCTGAAGCTTTCTTT.

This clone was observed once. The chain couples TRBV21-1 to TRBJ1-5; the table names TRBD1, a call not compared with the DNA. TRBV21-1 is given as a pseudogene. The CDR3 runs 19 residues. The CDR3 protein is CASSKGASTGNYSNQPQHF. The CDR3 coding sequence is TGTGCCAGCAGCAAGGGCGCCTCAACAGGGAACTATAGCAATCAGCCCCAGCATTTT.